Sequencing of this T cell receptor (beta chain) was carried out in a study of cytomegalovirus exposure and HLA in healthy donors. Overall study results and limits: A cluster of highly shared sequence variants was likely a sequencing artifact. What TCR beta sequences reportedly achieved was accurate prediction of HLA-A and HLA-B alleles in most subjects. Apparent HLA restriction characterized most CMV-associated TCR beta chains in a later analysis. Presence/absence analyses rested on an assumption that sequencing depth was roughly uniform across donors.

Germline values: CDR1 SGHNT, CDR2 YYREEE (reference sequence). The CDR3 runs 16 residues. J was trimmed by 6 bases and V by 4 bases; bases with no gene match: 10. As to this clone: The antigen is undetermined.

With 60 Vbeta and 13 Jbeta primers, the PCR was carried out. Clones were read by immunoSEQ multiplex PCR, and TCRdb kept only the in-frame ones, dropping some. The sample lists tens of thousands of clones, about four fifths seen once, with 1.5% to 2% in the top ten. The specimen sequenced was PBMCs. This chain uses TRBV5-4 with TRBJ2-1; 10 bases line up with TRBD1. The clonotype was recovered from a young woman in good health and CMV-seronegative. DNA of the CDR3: TGTGCCAGCAGCCTACCTTCCGGGACAGGGGTCAATGAGCAGTTCTTC. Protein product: CASSLPSGTGVNEQFF.